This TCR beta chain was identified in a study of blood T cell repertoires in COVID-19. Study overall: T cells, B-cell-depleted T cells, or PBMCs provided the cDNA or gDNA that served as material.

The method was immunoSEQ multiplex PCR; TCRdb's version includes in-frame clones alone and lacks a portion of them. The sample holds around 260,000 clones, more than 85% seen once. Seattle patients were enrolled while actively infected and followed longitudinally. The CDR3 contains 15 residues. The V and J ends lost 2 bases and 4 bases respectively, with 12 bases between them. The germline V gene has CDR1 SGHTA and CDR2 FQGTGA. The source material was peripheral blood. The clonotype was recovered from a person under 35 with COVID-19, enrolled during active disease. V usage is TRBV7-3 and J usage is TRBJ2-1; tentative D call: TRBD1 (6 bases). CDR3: CASSLDGTYYNEQFF. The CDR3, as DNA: TGTGCCAGCAGCTTAGACGGGACATATTACAATGAGCAGTTCTTC.